The rows below give T cell receptor beta chains drawn from one sample of a study of beta chain features in type 1 diabetes. Sequencing was performed with immunoSEQ multiplex PCR; in TCRdb, only in-frame clones are kept and a portion is missing. The table has over 150,000 clones, more than 10% seen once. What was sequenced was central memory CD4+ T cells from blood. The receptor source for this set is a woman under 30 in good health. Each CDR3 is given with its conserved first and last residue. Each record gives: V gene, clone size, J gene, CDR3 protein. A row's size may be missing; if present it is once, few, many or a size class.

V gene: TRBV5-1
clone size: -
J gene: TRBJ1-1
CDR3 protein: CASSLDYGVTEAFF

V gene: TRBV7-2
clone size: -
J gene: TRBJ2-1
CDR3 protein: CASSLVAGPYNEQFF

V gene: TRBV28
clone size: few
J gene: TRBJ2-4
CDR3 protein: CASSFTGGGPKNIQYF

V gene: TRBV7-9
clone size: few
J gene: TRBJ2-1
CDR3 protein: CASSPGLAGENEQFF

V gene: TRBV29-1
clone size: -
J gene: TRBJ2-4
CDR3 protein: CSVGTGGGKNIQYF

V gene: TRBV30
clone size: few
J gene: TRBJ2-3
CDR3 protein: CAWSVKLAPSTDTQYF

V gene: TRBV28
clone size: few
J gene: TRBJ1-2
CDR3 protein: CASSLYRGSYGYTF

V gene: TRBV5-4
clone size: -
J gene: TRBJ1-2
CDR3 protein: CASSLDRFYGYTF

V gene: TRBV28
clone size: few
J gene: TRBJ2-5
CDR3 protein: CASSLLNFAQYF

V gene: TRBV7-2
clone size: -
J gene: TRBJ1-1
CDR3 protein: CASSRGSTNTEAFF

V gene: TRBV11-3
clone size: few
J gene: TRBJ2-1
CDR3 protein: CASSSPGLGAKRNNEQFF

V gene: TRBV5-5
clone size: -
J gene: TRBJ1-5
CDR3 protein: CASSLMAGPQPQHF

V gene: TRBV6-6
clone size: once
J gene: TRBJ1-1
CDR3 protein: CASRTGGNTEAFF

V gene: TRBV29-1
clone size: few
J gene: TRBJ1-2
CDR3 protein: CSVVAGGLNYGYTF

V gene: TRBV29-1
clone size: -
J gene: TRBJ2-5
CDR3 protein: CGLAGGGETQYF

V gene: TRBV5-1
clone size: -
J gene: TRBJ1-5
CDR3 protein: CATGGWRVDQPQHF

V gene: TRBV18
clone size: few
J gene: TRBJ2-7
CDR3 protein: CASSSDRTEQYF

V gene: TRBV7-2
clone size: few
J gene: TRBJ2-3
CDR3 protein: CASSRDSYTDTQYF

V gene: TRBV20-1
clone size: few
J gene: TRBJ1-1
CDR3 protein: CSARGVAEAFF

V gene: TRBV7-2
clone size: -
J gene: TRBJ1-3
CDR3 protein: CASSPLEAGNTIYF

V gene: TRBV2
clone size: -
J gene: TRBJ2-3
CDR3 protein: CASRGQDYTDTQYF

V gene: TRBV29-1
clone size: few
J gene: TRBJ1-2
CDR3 protein: CSVEDRYLYGYTF

V gene: TRBV28
clone size: -
J gene: TRBJ1-5
CDR3 protein: CASSSSFGQGF

V gene: TRBV5-1
clone size: -
J gene: TRBJ2-5
CDR3 protein: CASSLMGGQETQYF

V gene: TRBV30
clone size: -
J gene: TRBJ1-1
CDR3 protein: CAWSRNRHTEAFF

V gene: TRBV2
clone size: -
J gene: TRBJ1-5
CDR3 protein: CASSRAPGSNQPQHF

V gene: TRBV4-2
clone size: few
J gene: TRBJ2-7
CDR3 protein: CASSTSGRTYEQYF

V gene: TRBV29-1
clone size: few
J gene: TRBJ2-2
CDR3 protein: CSVYTQGAGGELFF

V gene: TRBV11-2
clone size: few
J gene: TRBJ2-1
CDR3 protein: CASSRDRAGVFNEQFF

V gene: TRBV28
clone size: -
J gene: TRBJ2-1
CDR3 protein: CASSQGTDFYNEQFF

V gene: TRBV10-3
clone size: few
J gene: TRBJ2-3
CDR3 protein: CAIRTRGYTDTQYF

V gene: TRBV27
clone size: few
J gene: TRBJ2-7
CDR3 protein: CASSGLTYEQYF

V gene: TRBV9
clone size: few
J gene: TRBJ2-1
CDR3 protein: CASSVGQGYNEQFF

V gene: TRBV27
clone size: few
J gene: TRBJ2-7
CDR3 protein: CASSFFPGQAYEQYF

V gene: TRBV27
clone size: -
J gene: TRBJ2-3
CDR3 protein: CASSTTGIPTGTQYF

V gene: TRBV19
clone size: -
J gene: TRBJ1-2
CDR3 protein: CASTTPGIRANYGYTF

V gene: TRBV5-4
clone size: many
J gene: TRBJ1-2
CDR3 protein: CASSSGQAYGYTF

V gene: TRBV29-1
clone size: -
J gene: TRBJ2-2
CDR3 protein: CSARQGLANTGELFF

V gene: TRBV7-8
clone size: few
J gene: TRBJ1-4
CDR3 protein: CASSPTGGEKLFF

V gene: TRBV7-7
clone size: few
J gene: TRBJ2-5
CDR3 protein: CASSLAGRDQETQYF

V gene: TRBV7-7
clone size: few
J gene: TRBJ2-5
CDR3 protein: CASSLVGQGTETQYF

V gene: TRBV6-5
clone size: few
J gene: TRBJ1-1
CDR3 protein: CASSYSEGVTEAFF

V gene: TRBV7-3
clone size: -
J gene: TRBJ1-2
CDR3 protein: CASSSQGMRGYGYTF

V gene: TRBV7-9
clone size: few
J gene: TRBJ2-1
CDR3 protein: CASSPTEGGQFF

V gene: TRBV7-6
clone size: few
J gene: TRBJ1-4
CDR3 protein: CASSPGRDNEKLFF

V gene: TRBV19
clone size: -
J gene: TRBJ1-5
CDR3 protein: CASSDRDLNQPQHF

V gene: TRBV9
clone size: few
J gene: TRBJ2-5
CDR3 protein: CASSTLDGAGETQYF

V gene: TRBV6-5
clone size: -
J gene: TRBJ2-1
CDR3 protein: CASSSSERQFF

V gene: TRBV18
clone size: few
J gene: TRBJ2-2
CDR3 protein: CASSPPASGSYVGELFF

V gene: TRBV29-1
clone size: few
J gene: TRBJ2-1
CDR3 protein: CSEGAGAGNEQFF

V gene: TRBV15
clone size: few
J gene: TRBJ2-3
CDR3 protein: CATSPSQGFGTDTQYF

V gene: TRBV29-1
clone size: -
J gene: TRBJ2-6
CDR3 protein: CSVLGGQGPVSGANVLTF